This TCR beta chain stems from a study of graft-versus-host responses after intestinal transplantation. Findings and caveats of the study: The authors found GvH clones in recipient marrow, some appearing first in ileum or blood. Allografts from individuals with graft-donor T cell macrochimerism displayed high graft-versus-host to host-versus-graft clonal ratios.

CDR1 and CDR2 from the germline V gene are MNHNS and SASEGT. V was clipped by 6 bases and J by 5 bases; unmatched bases: 10. The CDR3 extends over 15 amino acids. Only in-frame clones appear in the TCRdb table, and some are missing; sequencing was by immunoSEQ multiplex PCR. This sample carries roughly 6,900 clones, around two thirds of them seen once, and the ten largest clones take less than 6.5%. To release intraepithelial and lamina propria lymphocytes, the graft tissue was processed. With respect to this clone: The antigen remains unidentified.

Sequencing was performed on ileum tissue, taken 55 to 60 days after transplant. V usage is TRBV6-1 and J usage is TRBJ1-5, with 7 nucleotides matching TRBD1. This receptor was identified in a human patient who received an intestinal transplant, so some T cells may come from the graft donor. CDR3 region: CASSPYGQEDQPQHF. The CDR3 coding sequence is TGTGCCAGCAGCCCTTATGGACAGGAAGATCAGCCCCAGCATTTT.